This is a list of T cell receptor beta chains from one sample in a study of beta chain features in type 1 diabetes. Data came from immunoSEQ multiplex PCR; TCRdb stores just in-frame clones and leaves some out. The profile shows roughly 300,000 clones, roughly 9% of them singletons. The sample was central memory CD4+ T cells from blood. The receptors derive from a man aged 25-40 years with type 1 diabetes. CDR3s include the opening cysteine and the closing phenylalanine or tryptophan. D genes are given only for firm matches.

J gene | D gene | V gene | CDR3 protein
TRBJ1-2 | NA | TRBV30 | CASSRQGFYGYTF
TRBJ1-1 | NA | TRBV7-2 | CASSLARQYEAFF
TRBJ2-5 | TRBD2 | TRBV11-2 | CASSAGASSGVEETQYF
TRBJ2-2 | NA | TRBV7-2 | CASSLEGNTGELFF
TRBJ2-2 | TRBD2 | TRBV2 | CASYTSGGAYTGELFF
TRBJ1-1 | NA | TRBV10-2 | CATRIGDTEAFF
TRBJ1-6 | NA | TRBV30 | CARRYRARSYNSPLHF
TRBJ2-2 | NA | TRBV5-1 | CASSDGGELFF
TRBJ1-6 | NA | TRBV4-3 | CASSHGKNSPLHF
TRBJ2-3 | NA | TRBV6-5 | CASSERRYTDTQYF
TRBJ1-2 | TRBD1 | TRBV25-1 | CASSDAGQGHGYTF
TRBJ2-3 | TRBD2 | TRBV2 | CASSTRLAGDRDTQYF
TRBJ2-7 | TRBD1 | TRBV7-2 | CASSLTGVGGYEQYF
TRBJ2-7 | NA | TRBV5-1 | CASSYPGLDEQYF
TRBJ2-2 | NA | TRBV5-5 | CASSFATNTGELFF
TRBJ1-2 | NA | TRBV6-1 | CASGRTDNLYGYTF
TRBJ1-3 | NA | TRBV11-2 | CASRPSRFSGNTIYF
TRBJ2-2 | NA | TRBV10-3 | CAISGIGAGELFF
TRBJ1-1 | NA | TRBV6-5 | CASRISYGTEAFF
TRBJ1-5 | NA | TRBV6-6 | CASSYGGSQPQHF
TRBJ1-6 | TRBD1 | TRBV7-2 | CASSPIGQGGNSPLHF
TRBJ1-2 | NA | TRBV14 | CASSRDLGQLYGYTF
TRBJ2-1 | NA | TRBV7-2 | CASSWTRSSYNEQFF
TRBJ1-1 | NA | TRBV5-1 | CASSSGLNTEAFF
TRBJ2-1 | TRBD2 | TRBV5-1 | CASSLGVGGLGVDEQFF
TRBJ2-3 | NA | TRBV11-2 | CASSSRQGTDTQYF
TRBJ1-2 | NA | TRBV6-5 | CASSWAGTNYGYTF
TRBJ1-5 | NA | TRBV29-1 | CSVSSGSNQPQHF
TRBJ2-5 | TRBD2 | TRBV10-2 | CASRGLGLETQYF
TRBJ2-7 | TRBD1 | TRBV5-6 | CASSQGQGRYEQYF
TRBJ2-3 | TRBD1 | TRBV27 | CASTSAGTGASDTQYF
TRBJ2-1 | NA | TRBV5-4 | CASSLGGARGHNEQFF
TRBJ1-5 | NA | TRBV2 | CASSAMHENQPQHF
TRBJ1-1 | NA | TRBV29-1 | CSVGVKGGFTEAFF
TRBJ2-5 | TRBD1 | TRBV25-1 | CASNPGQGAWTQYF
TRBJ1-6 | TRBD1 | TRBV30 | CAWSRDRPGSPLHF
TRBJ1-6 | TRBD1 | TRBV30 | CAWSLNQGVMNSPLHF
TRBJ2-3 | TRBD2 | TRBV5-4 | CASRAGLAGRSTDTQYF
TRBJ1-2 | NA | TRBV7-9 | CASSLGQSPNYGYTF
TRBJ1-1 | NA | TRBV9 | CASSADPRDTEAFF
TRBJ2-5 | TRBD1 | TRBV12-5 | CASGQTGGRTETQYF
TRBJ1-2 | NA | TRBV5-6 | CASSLALSGYTF
TRBJ1-2 | NA | TRBV27 | CASSFMDSNYGYTF
TRBJ2-3 | TRBD1 | TRBV9 | CASSVASGQGFSSTDTQYF
TRBJ1-2 | NA | TRBV18 | CASSAGVGGGYTF
TRBJ1-3 | NA | TRBV29-1 | CSVGGRDADPNTIYF
TRBJ1-3 | NA | TRBV2 | CASSETQFSGNTIYF
TRBJ2-7 | NA | TRBV7-9 | CASSLGPNRAYEQYF
TRBJ2-7 | NA | TRBV7-8 | CASTYDPAGPSSYEQYF
TRBJ1-5 | NA | TRBV9 | CASSVAGGVNQPQHF
TRBJ1-3 | TRBD1 | TRBV4-1 | CASSQADGTVPGNTIYF
TRBJ1-2 | NA | TRBV30 | CAWSAGIRYGYTF
TRBJ1-2 | TRBD1 | TRBV30 | CAWSLGGAGYGYTF
TRBJ1-4 | TRBD1 | TRBV28 | CASSLGVAGGNEKLFF